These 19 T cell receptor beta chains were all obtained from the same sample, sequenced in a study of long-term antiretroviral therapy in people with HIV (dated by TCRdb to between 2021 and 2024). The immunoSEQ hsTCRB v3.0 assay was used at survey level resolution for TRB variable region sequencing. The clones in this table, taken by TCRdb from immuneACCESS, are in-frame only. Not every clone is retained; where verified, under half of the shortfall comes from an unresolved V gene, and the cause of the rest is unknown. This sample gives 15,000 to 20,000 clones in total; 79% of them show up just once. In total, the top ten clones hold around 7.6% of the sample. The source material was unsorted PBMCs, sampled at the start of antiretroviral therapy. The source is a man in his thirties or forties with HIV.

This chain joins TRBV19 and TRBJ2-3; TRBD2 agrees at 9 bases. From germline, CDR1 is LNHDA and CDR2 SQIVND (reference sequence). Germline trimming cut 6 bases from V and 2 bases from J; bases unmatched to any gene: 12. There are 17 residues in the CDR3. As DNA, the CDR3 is TGTGCCAGTAGCAAGGACAGACTAGCGGATTTCACAGATACGCAGTATTTT. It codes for CASSKDRLADFTDTQYF.

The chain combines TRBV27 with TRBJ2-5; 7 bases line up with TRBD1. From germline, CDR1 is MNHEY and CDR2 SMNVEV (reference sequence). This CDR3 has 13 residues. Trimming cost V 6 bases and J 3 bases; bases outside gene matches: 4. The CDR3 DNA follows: TGTGCCAGCAGGACTGACAGGGAAGAGACCCAGTACTTC. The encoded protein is CASRTDREETQYF.

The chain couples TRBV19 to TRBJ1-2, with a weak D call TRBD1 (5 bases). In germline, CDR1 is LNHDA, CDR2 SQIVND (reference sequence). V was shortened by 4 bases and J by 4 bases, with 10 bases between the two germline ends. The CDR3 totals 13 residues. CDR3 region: CASSRGNSYGYTF. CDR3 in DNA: TGTGCCAGTAGTAGGGGCAACTCCTATGGCTACACCTTC.

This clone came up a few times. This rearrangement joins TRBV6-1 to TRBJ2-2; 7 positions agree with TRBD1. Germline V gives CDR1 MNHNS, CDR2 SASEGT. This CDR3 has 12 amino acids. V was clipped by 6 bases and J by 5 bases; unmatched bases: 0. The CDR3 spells CASRTGTGELFF. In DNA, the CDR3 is TGTGCCAGCAGGACAGGGACCGGGGAGCTGTTTTTT.

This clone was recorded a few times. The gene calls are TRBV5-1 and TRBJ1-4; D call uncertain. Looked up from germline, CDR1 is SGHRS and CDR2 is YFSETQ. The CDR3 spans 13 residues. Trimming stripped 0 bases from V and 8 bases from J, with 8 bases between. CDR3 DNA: TGCGCCAGCAGCTTGGGAGGAGGGGAAAAACTGTTTTTT. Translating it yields CASSLGGGEKLFF.

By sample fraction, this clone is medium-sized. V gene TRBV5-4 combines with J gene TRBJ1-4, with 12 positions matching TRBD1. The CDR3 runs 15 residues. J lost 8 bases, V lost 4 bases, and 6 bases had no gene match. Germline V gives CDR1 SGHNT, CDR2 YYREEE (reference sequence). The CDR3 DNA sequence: TGTGCCAGCAGCCCCGGGACAGGGGGCGAGGAAAAACTGTTTTTT. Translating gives CASSPGTGGEEKLFF.

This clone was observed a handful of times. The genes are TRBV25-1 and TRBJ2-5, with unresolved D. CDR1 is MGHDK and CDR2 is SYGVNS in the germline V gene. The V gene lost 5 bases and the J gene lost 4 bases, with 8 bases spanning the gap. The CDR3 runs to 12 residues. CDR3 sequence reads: CASSTGGETQYF. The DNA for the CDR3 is TGTGCCAGCAGTACGGGTGGAGAGACCCAGTACTTC.

CDR3 sequence reads: CASSLRQSNLEQYF. In DNA, the CDR3 is TGCGCCAGCAGCCTTCGACAGAGCAACCTCGAGCAGTACTTC. The V gene is TRBV4-1, the J gene TRBJ2-7, with a possible D match to TRBD1 (5 bases). CDR3 size: 14 residues. The V gene's germline CDR1 is MGHRA and CDR2 YSYEKL. The V end was cut by 4 bases, the J end by 6 bases, with 16 bases between.

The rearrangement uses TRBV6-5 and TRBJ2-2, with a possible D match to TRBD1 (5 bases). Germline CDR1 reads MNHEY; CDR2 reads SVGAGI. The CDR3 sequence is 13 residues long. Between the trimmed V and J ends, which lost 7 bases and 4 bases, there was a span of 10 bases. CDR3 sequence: CASMTDVTGELFF. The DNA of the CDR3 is TGTGCCAGCATGACAGATGTCACCGGGGAGCTGTTTTTT.

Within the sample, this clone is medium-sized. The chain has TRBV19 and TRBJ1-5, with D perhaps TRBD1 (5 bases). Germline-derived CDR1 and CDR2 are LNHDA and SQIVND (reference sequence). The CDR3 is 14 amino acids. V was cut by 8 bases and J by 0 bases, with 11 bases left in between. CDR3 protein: CASAGSYSNQPQHF. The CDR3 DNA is TGTGCCAGTGCAGGGTCTTATAGCAATCAGCCCCAGCATTTT.

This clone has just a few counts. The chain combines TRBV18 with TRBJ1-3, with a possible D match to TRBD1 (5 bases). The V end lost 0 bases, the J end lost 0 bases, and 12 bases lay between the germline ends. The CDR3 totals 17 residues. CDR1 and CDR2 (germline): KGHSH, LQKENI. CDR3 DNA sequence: TGTGCCAGCTCACCACCGTCGGGACGGAGCTCTGGAAACACCATATATTTT. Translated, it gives CASSPPSGRSSGNTIYF.

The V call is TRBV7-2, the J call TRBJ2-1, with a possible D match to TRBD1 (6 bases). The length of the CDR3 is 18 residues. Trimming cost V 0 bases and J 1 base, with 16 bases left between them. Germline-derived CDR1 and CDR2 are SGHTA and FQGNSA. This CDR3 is CASSLAGQGIISYNEQFF. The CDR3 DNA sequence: TGTGCCAGCAGCTTAGCGGGGCAGGGGATTATTTCCTACAATGAGCAGTTCTTC.

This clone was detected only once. The CDR3, as DNA: TGTGCCAGTAGTATAATCGGGCGTGGGCAGCAAGAGACCCAGTACTTC. This sequence encodes CASSIIGRGQQETQYF. This chain joins TRBV19 and TRBJ2-5; D unresolved. Germline V gene data show CDR1 as LNHDA and CDR2 as SQIVND (reference sequence). This CDR3 contains 16 residues. Deletions cut 2 bases from V and 2 bases from J, with 15 bases between. The full variable domain, in which reference TRBV19 and TRBJ2-5 provide the parts outside the CDR3, is DGGITQSPKYLFRKEGQNVTLSCEQNLNHDAMYWYRQDPGQGLRLIYYSQIVNDFQKGDIAEGYSVSREKKESFPLTVTSAQKNPTAFYLCASSIIGRGQQETQYFGPGTRLLVL.

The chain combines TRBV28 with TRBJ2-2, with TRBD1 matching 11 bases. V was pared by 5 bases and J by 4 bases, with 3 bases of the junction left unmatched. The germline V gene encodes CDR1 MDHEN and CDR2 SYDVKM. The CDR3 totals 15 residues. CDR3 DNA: TGTGCCAGCAGTCCGGACAGGGGGCTCACCGGGGAGCTGTTTTTT. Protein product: CASSPDRGLTGELFF.

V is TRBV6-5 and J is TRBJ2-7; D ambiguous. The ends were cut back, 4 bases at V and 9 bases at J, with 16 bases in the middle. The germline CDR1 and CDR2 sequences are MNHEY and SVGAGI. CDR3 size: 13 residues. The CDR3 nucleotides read TGTGCCAGCAGTTCTTCAGGAGAAGGTGCGCAGTACTTC. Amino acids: CASSSSGEGAQYF.

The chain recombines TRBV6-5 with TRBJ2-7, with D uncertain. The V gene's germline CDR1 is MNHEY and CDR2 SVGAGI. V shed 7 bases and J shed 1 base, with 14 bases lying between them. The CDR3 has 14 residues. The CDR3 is CASKRLGDSYEQYF. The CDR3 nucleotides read TGTGCCAGCAAAAGACTTGGGGATTCCTACGAGCAGTACTTC.

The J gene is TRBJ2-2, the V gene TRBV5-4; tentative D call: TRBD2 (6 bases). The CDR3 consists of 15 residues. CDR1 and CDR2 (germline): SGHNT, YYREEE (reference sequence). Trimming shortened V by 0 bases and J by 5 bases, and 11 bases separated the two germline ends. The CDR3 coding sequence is TGTGCCAGCAGCTTGGGTGCGGGGCCTACCGGGGAGCTGTTTTTT. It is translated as CASSLGAGPTGELFF.

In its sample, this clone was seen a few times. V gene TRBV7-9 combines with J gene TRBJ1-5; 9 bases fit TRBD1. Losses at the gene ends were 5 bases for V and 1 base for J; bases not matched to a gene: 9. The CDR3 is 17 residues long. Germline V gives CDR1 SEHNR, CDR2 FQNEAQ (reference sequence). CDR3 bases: TGTGCCAGCAGCACGTGGGGACAGGGAAAGAGCAATCAGCCCCAGCATTTT. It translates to CASSTWGQGKSNQPQHF.

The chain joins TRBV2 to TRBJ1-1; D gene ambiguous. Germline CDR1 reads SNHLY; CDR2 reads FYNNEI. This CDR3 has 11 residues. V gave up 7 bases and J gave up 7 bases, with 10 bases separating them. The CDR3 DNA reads TGTGCCAGCACCCAAATTTATGAAGCTTTCTTT. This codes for CASTQIYEAFF.